The 13 T cell receptor beta chains listed next were all sequenced from one sample in a study of shared clonotypes between healthy human individuals. CD8 cells classed as naive were CD45RO-negative and positively selected for CCR7, excluding terminally differentiated effector memory CD45RA+ cells. Generated by immunoSEQ multiplex PCR, the TCRdb table keeps only in-frame clones and is missing some. The table lists 660,000 or so clones, about 95% of them singletons. Sequencing input: naive CD8+ T cells sorted from blood. These receptors all stem from a woman aged 25 to 39 in good health.

The chain links TRBV27 to TRBJ1-2, with D possibly matching TRBD1 (6 bases). With 3 bases removed from V and 4 bases from J, the gap between germline ends came to 12 bases. The germline CDR1 and CDR2 sequences are MNHEY and SMNVEV (reference sequence). The CDR3 has 14 amino acids. DNA of the CDR3: TGTGCCAGCAGTTTTCTGGACAGCCGCTATGGCTACACCTTC. Amino acid sequence: CASSFLDSRYGYTF.

The chain recombines TRBV9 with TRBJ2-1; D gene uncertain. Germline lookup yields CDR1 SGDLS and CDR2 YYNGEE. Trimming removed 5 bases at V and 5 bases at J, with 2 bases between. This CDR3 region has 10 residues. In nucleotides, the CDR3 is TGTGCCAGCAGGGACAATGAGCAGTTCTTC. Protein: CASRDNEQFF.

The rearrangement links TRBV11-2 to TRBJ2-7; no reliable D call. CDR3 length equals 14 residues. Trimming removed 1 base from V and 2 bases from J, with 9 bases in between. Germline values: CDR1 SGHAT, CDR2 FQNNGV. The CDR3 region has the DNA TGTGCCAGCAGCTTAGTTCTCGGACCCTACGAGCAGTACTTC. Protein sequence: CASSLVLGPYEQYF.

The rearrangement links TRBV27 to TRBJ2-7, with D possibly TRBD1 on 6 matching bases. Germline assignment: CDR1 MNHEY and CDR2 SMNVEV (reference sequence). V lost 6 bases, J lost 2 bases, and 20 bases lay in between. The CDR3 sequence is 16 residues long. The CDR3 DNA follows: TGTGCCAGCAGCCCCACGGCCGGGACAAAACCCTACGAGCAGTACTTC. As protein: CASSPTAGTKPYEQYF.

The rearrangement joins TRBV7-6 to TRBJ2-2; 7 bases are a match to TRBD2. Germline values: CDR1 SGHVS, CDR2 FNYEAQ. The CDR3 sequence is 17 residues long. The J segment lost 8 bases and the V segment lost 2 bases, leaving 14 bases of the junction unmatched. As DNA, the CDR3 is TGTGCCAGCAGCTTAAGGGCACGGGAGGCTCTAGGTGGGGAGCTGTTTTTT. Protein sequence: CASSLRAREALGGELFF.

The rearrangement uses TRBV7-9 and TRBJ2-1, with a tentative D call TRBD1 (5 bases). Deletions cut 6 bases from V and 8 bases from J, with 11 bases between. Germline assignment: CDR1 SEHNR and CDR2 FQNEAQ (reference sequence). The CDR3 length is 12 residues. The DNA of the CDR3 is TGTGCCAGCAGTACTGACAGATATGAGCAGTTCTTC. Its translation is CASSTDRYEQFF.

The chain has TRBV19 and TRBJ1-6, with 8 positions matching TRBD1. Germline lookup yields CDR1 LNHDA and CDR2 SQIVND (reference sequence). The CDR3 has 16 amino acids. J lost 0 bases, V lost 7 bases, and 5 bases had no gene match. The CDR3 DNA reads as TGTGCCAGTACCGACAGGGGATCCTCCTATAATTCACCCCTCCACTTT. It codes for CASTDRGSSYNSPLHF.

The rearrangement uses TRBV29-1 and TRBJ1-2; TRBD1 might be the D (6 bases). CDR1 and CDR2 from the germline V gene are SQVTM and ANQGSEA. The CDR3 contains 13 residues. V lost 7 bases and J lost 3, with 15 bases in between. The CDR3 sequence: CSGGGGQDYGYTF. CDR3 in DNA: TGCAGCGGCGGTGGGGGCCAAGACTATGGCTACACCTTC.

With respect to this clone: Within the sample, other DNA sequences also encode this same CDR3. This chain links TRBV14 with TRBJ1-1, with D unclear. V was cut by 1 base and J by 4 bases, with 4 bases left in between. Germline CDR1 reads SGHDN; CDR2 reads FVKESK. The CDR3 is 12 amino acids. The CDR3 nucleotides read TGTGCCAGCAGCCAAGTATCCACTGAAGCTTTCTTT. Amino acids: CASSQVSTEAFF.

This chain uses TRBV20-1 with TRBJ2-2, with D hard to call. Trimming shortened V by 6 bases and J by 6 bases, and 8 bases separated the two germline ends. Per germline, CDR1 DFQATT and CDR2 SNEGSKA (reference sequence). This CDR3 contains 11 residues. Written as DNA, the CDR3 is TGCAGTGCCCGGTCAGCCGGGGAGCTGTTTTTT. The encoded protein is CSARSAGELFF.

The chain employs TRBV28 and TRBJ1-2; TRBD1 might be the D (5 bases). Trimming pared 3 bases from V and 8 bases from J, leaving 16 bases between. CDR1 and CDR2 (germline): MDHEN, SYDVKM. The CDR3 loop spans 14 amino acids. The CDR3 DNA follows: TGTGCCAGCAGTTTGGGGCTGGCGGGCCGGGGCTACACCTTC. Residues: CASSLGLAGRGYTF.

The chain carries TRBV5-6 and TRBJ2-1; 12 positions agree with TRBD2. V shed 4 bases and J 13 bases; nucleotides not matched to a gene: 6. CDR3 size: 13 residues. Germline CDR1 reads SGHDT; CDR2 reads YYEEEE. In DNA, the CDR3 is TGTGCCAGCAGCATGACTAGCGGGAGTCTTCAGTTCTTC. Its translation is CASSMTSGSLQFF.

The chain carries TRBV5-4 and TRBJ2-1; no clear D. Per germline, CDR1 SGHNT and CDR2 YYREEE (reference sequence). The CDR3 has 12 amino acids. Trimming pared 3 bases from V and 12 bases from J, leaving 13 bases between. The DNA for the CDR3 is TGTGCCAGCAGCTCCTCAGAGATTGCGCAGTTCTTC. It translates to CASSSSEIAQFF.